The 17 T cell receptor beta chains reported below all come from one sample, sequenced in a study of CD8 T cells in ankylosing spondylitis. TCRdb called the 5' RACE reads again in MiXCR, with one record for every CDR3 protein. The sample lists hundreds of thousands of distinct CDR3 sequences, roughly a tenth occurring once. Sequenced sample: blood, either unsorted or a sorted T cell fraction (not recorded which). These receptors came from a male donor with ankylosing spondylitis or in good health (not recorded which).

This chain uses TRBV11-2 with TRBJ2-7; the D is unclear. CDR1 is SGHAT and CDR2 is FQNNGV in the germline V gene. The CDR3 has 13 amino acids. The V end was cut by 7 bases, the J end by 2 bases, with 12 bases between. CDR3 sequence reads: CASTNTEPYEQYF. CDR3 coding DNA: TGTGCCAGCACCAATACTGAACCCTACGAGCAGTACTTC. The full variable domain, in which reference TRBV11-2 and TRBJ2-7 provide the parts outside the CDR3, is EAGVAQSPRYKIIEKRQSVAFWCNPISGHATLYWYQQILGQGPKLLIQFQNNGVVDDSQLPKDRFSAERLKGVDSTLKIQPAKLEDSAVYLCASTNTEPYEQYFGPGTRLTVT.

This clonotype was counted between two and nine times. V and J are TRBV20-1 and TRBJ2-1; 11 bases fit TRBD2. The CDR3 has 17 amino acids. V trimming: 3 bases; J trimming: 8 bases; junction bases outside the gene matches: 15. Germline loops: CDR1 DFQATT, CDR2 SNEGSKA (reference sequence). CDR3 coding DNA: TGCAGTGCTAGGGAGTGGGCTAGCGGGGGGAGGAGCGATGAGCAGTTCTTC. This codes for CSAREWASGGRSDEQFF.

This clonotype was counted many times. This chain connects TRBV5-1 to TRBJ2-7, with D perhaps given as TRBD1 or TRBD2 (5 bases each). Germline values: CDR1 SGHRS, CDR2 YFSETQ. CDR3 size: 14 residues. Trimming removed 6 bases at V and 2 bases at J, with 15 bases between. The CDR3 spells CASTYVPGPYEQYF. CDR3 nucleotide sequence: TGCGCCAGCACCTACGTCCCGGGGCCCTACGAGCAGTACTTC.

This clonotype was observed at least ten times. The chain combines TRBV3-1 with TRBJ2-2; TRBD1 might be the D (6 bases). The CDR3 length is 14 residues. Germline loops: CDR1 LGHDT, CDR2 YNNKEL (reference sequence). V shed 5 bases and J shed 4 bases, with 11 bases lying between them. The CDR3 protein is CASSNTGSTGELFF. CDR3 coding DNA: TGTGCCAGCAGCAATACAGGGTCCACCGGGGAGCTGTTTTTT.

This clonotype was seen ten or more times. The rearrangement links TRBV12-3 or TRBV12-4 to TRBJ1-1; D is uncertain. With 3 bases removed from V and 1 base from J, the gap between germline ends came to 6 bases. The CDR3 has 13 residues. CDR3 residues: CASSFPRNTEAFF. CDR3 bases: TGTGCCAGCAGTTTTCCGCGGAACACTGAAGCTTTCTTT.

This clonotype was observed at least ten times. This rearrangement joins TRBV5-6 to TRBJ1-5; D perhaps matches TRBD1 (6 bases). V shed 4 bases and J shed 4 bases, with 12 bases lying between them. CDR3 length: 14 residues. Germline values: CDR1 SGHDT, CDR2 YYEEEE. The CDR3 sequence is CASSAGQSNQPQHF. Written as DNA, the CDR3 is TGTGCCAGCAGCGCGGGACAATCGAATCAGCCCCAGCATTTT.

This clonotype was recorded many times. The chain carries TRBV5-1 and TRBJ2-2; 15 bases align to TRBD2. V dropped 4 bases and J dropped 4; count of bases not matched to a gene: 2. Germline values: CDR1 SGHRS, CDR2 YFSETQ. The CDR3 has 16 amino acids. The CDR3 here is CASSPGLAGGTGELFF. DNA of the CDR3: TGCGCCAGCAGCCCGGGACTAGCGGGGGGCACCGGGGAGCTGTTTTTT.

This clonotype showed up many times. The chain employs TRBV20-1 and TRBJ2-3; 12 bases are a match to TRBD2. In germline, CDR1 is DFQATT, CDR2 SNEGSKA (reference sequence). The CDR3 length is 14 residues. With V trimmed by 2 bases and J by 3 bases, 0 bases remained unmatched. CDR3 loop: CSARLAGGTDTQYF. In DNA form, the CDR3 reads TGCAGTGCTAGACTAGCGGGGGGGACAGATACGCAGTATTTT.

This clonotype appeared once. Since a much larger clone is just one base distant, this may be a read error. This chain uses TRBV18 with TRBJ2-3, with a tentative D call TRBD1 (6 bases). Deletions cut 2 bases from V and 2 bases from J, with 14 bases between. The germline gives CDR1 KGHSH, CDR2 LQKENI. The CDR3 runs to 16 residues. The CDR3 protein is CASSPGAQGVTDTQYF. Here the CDR3 DNA reads TGTGCCAGCTCACCAGGAGCACAGGGTGTCACAGATACGCAGTATTTT.

This clonotype was counted ten times or more. V usage is TRBV2 and J usage is TRBJ1-1; TRBD1 is a possible D gene (6 bases). V lost 6 bases and J 4 bases, leaving 15 bases between the germline ends. The CDR3 is 14 residues long. Germline values: CDR1 SNHLY, CDR2 FYNNEI. The CDR3: CASSALQGPTEAFF. The CDR3 region has the DNA TGTGCCAGCAGCGCCCTACAGGGACCCACTGAAGCTTTCTTT.

This clonotype was observed a few times. The V gene is TRBV3-1, the J gene TRBJ1-2; D gene unclear. CDR1 and CDR2 from the germline V gene are LGHDT and YNNKEL (reference sequence). The CDR3 is made up of 15 amino acids. The V and J ends lost 0 bases and 5 bases respectively, with 13 bases between them. The CDR3 DNA reads as TGTGCCAGCAGCCAAGATCGAACGGCCTCATATGGCTACACCTTC. This encodes CASSQDRTASYGYTF.

In this sample, this clonotype turned up many times. The chain is built from TRBV20-1 and TRBJ1-4, with D hard to call. The CDR3 runs 13 residues. Looked up from germline, CDR1 is DFQATT and CDR2 is SNEGSKA (reference sequence). V shed 3 bases and J shed 7 bases, with 12 bases lying between them. The CDR3, as DNA: TGCAGTGCTAGGGACGCCTGGGGTGAAAAACTGTTTTTT. Translated: CSARDAWGEKLFF.

This clonotype was picked up a small number of times. V is TRBV6-5 and J is TRBJ2-2, with D unresolved. Per germline, CDR1 MNHEY and CDR2 SVGAGI. V gave up 0 bases and J gave up 6 bases, with 11 bases separating them. The CDR3 loop spans 15 amino acids. CDR3 in DNA: TGTGCCAGCAGTTACTCCGCTGGGTACCCCGGGGAGCTGTTTTTT. Translation: CASSYSAGYPGELFF.

This clonotype was seen many times. This rearrangement joins TRBV7-3 to TRBJ2-3, with D unresolved. This CDR3 has 14 amino acids. Trimming left V 2 bases short and J 6 bases short, with 12 bases between. Germline values: CDR1 SGHTA, CDR2 FQGTGA. The CDR3 reads CASSLSPSKDTQYF. CDR3 nucleotides: TGTGCCAGCAGCTTATCGCCCTCCAAGGATACGCAGTATTTT.

This clonotype was detected ten times or more. The CDR3 nucleotides are TGCGCCAGCAGCTTGGAACACAGAGGTGGGGCCAACGTCCTGACTTTC. Its translation: CASSLEHRGGANVLTF. The chain recombines TRBV5-1 with TRBJ2-6, with D unresolved. The CDR3 consists of 16 residues. Looked up from germline, CDR1 is SGHRS and CDR2 is YFSETQ. Trimming left V 0 bases short and J 3 bases short, with 10 bases between.

The table lists this clonotype with many counts. V and J are TRBV12-3 or TRBV12-4 and TRBJ1-1, with unresolved D. The V gene lost 1 base and the J gene lost 5 bases, with 8 bases spanning the gap. This CDR3 is built from 13 residues. CDR3 protein: CASSLGDRTEAFF. In DNA, the CDR3 is TGTGCCAGCAGTTTAGGGGATCGTACTGAAGCTTTCTTT.

Many counts were recorded for this clonotype. J is TRBJ2-3 and V is TRBV10-3; TRBD1 might be the D (5 bases). Germline-derived CDR1 and CDR2 are ENHRY and SYGVKD. CDR3 length: 15 amino acids. Trimming pared 5 bases from V and 4 bases from J, leaving 16 bases between. DNA for the CDR3: TGTGCCATCAGTCGGAGTCAGGGCCAGGCAGATACGCAGTATTTT. Its protein product is CAISRSQGQADTQYF.